These 26 T cell receptor beta chains share one sample of origin, sequenced in a study of post-analysis software for immune sequencing data. Study observations and caveats: Comparison of patients with controls showed five TRBV segments more frequent in patients, TRBV5-6, TRBV5-1 and TRBV20-1 among them.

Their antigen targets remain unknown. cDNA libraries for TCR beta contained unique molecular identifiers. One entry per CDR3 protein results from TCRdb running MiXCR on the PCR reads. The sample holds about 820,000 distinct CDR3 sequences; around 50% are singletons and the top ten take 4.6%. Sequenced: blood. All receptors come from a girl aged 10-17 years with multiple sclerosis.

The V gene is TRBV20-1, the J gene TRBJ2-7; possible D gene TRBD2, 5 bases. CDR3 size: 14 residues. Trimming cost V 3 bases and J 0 bases, with 12 bases left between them. The germline gives CDR1 DFQATT, CDR2 SNEGSKA (reference sequence). CDR3 sequence: CSAREAGFSYEQYF. DNA for the CDR3: TGCAGTGCTAGGGAGGCGGGCTTCTCCTACGAGCAGTACTTC.

The rearrangement uses TRBV7-2 and TRBJ2-4, with D possibly called TRBD1 or TRBD2 (5 bases each). V was pared by 4 bases and J by 0 bases, with 10 bases between. Per the germline V gene, CDR1 is SGHTA and CDR2 is FQGNSA. This CDR3 region has 15 residues. CDR3 DNA sequence: TGTGCCAGCAGCTCCGGGGCCCTAGCCAAAAACATTCAGTACTTC. Its translation: CASSSGALAKNIQYF. The variable domain in full, with the rest retrieved from reference TRBV7-2 and TRBJ2-4, is GAGVSQSPSNKVTEKGKDVELRCDPISGHTALYWYRQSLGQGLEFLIYFQGNSAPDKSGLPSDRFSAERTGGSVSTLTIQRTQQEDSAVYLCASSSGALAKNIQYFGAGTRLSVL.

This sequence joins TRBV29-1 and TRBJ2-3; TRBD1 matches at 10 bases. V was clipped by 5 bases and J by 14 bases; unmatched bases: 10. CDR3 size: 12 residues. Per the germline V gene, CDR1 is SQVTM and CDR2 is ANQGSEA. The CDR3 sequence is CSVFGQGERRYF. The CDR3 nucleotides are TGCAGCGTTTTCGGACAGGGGGAGAGAAGGTATTTT.

This clonotype was picked up a small number of times. The rearrangement joins TRBV7-9 to TRBJ2-7; D uncertain. The CDR3 totals 14 residues. V was shortened by 1 base and J by 1 base, with 8 bases between the two germline ends. The germline gives CDR1 SEHNR, CDR2 FQNEAQ (reference sequence). CDR3 amino acids: CASSLGGQSYEQYF. In DNA form, the CDR3 reads TGTGCCAGCAGCTTAGGAGGTCAGTCCTACGAGCAGTACTTC. The variable domain in full, completed from reference TRBV7-9 and TRBJ2-7, reads DTGVSQNPRHKITKRGQNVTFRCDPISEHNRLYWYRQTLGQGPEFLTYFQNEAQLEKSRLLSDRFSAERPKGSFSTLEIQRTEQGDSAMYLCASSLGGQSYEQYFGPGTRLTVT.

The V call is TRBV11-2, the J call TRBJ2-3, with D possibly being TRBD2 (6 bases). The CDR3 is made up of 12 amino acids. Trimming shortened V by 5 bases and J by 14 bases, and 17 bases separated the two germline ends. CDR1 is SGHAT, CDR2 FQNNGV, per germline. The DNA of the CDR3 is TGTGCCAGCAGCAGGGAAGCGGGTAGGGGGTATTTT. Amino acid sequence: CASSREAGRGYF.

This clonotype was counted a few times. The chain combines TRBV29-1 with TRBJ2-7, with D unclear. Trimming cost V 4 bases and J 1 base, with 5 bases left between them. Germline V gene sequence: CDR1 SQVTM, CDR2 ANQGSEA. This CDR3 has 11 amino acids. This chain's CDR3 is CSVGMSYEQYF. CDR3 nucleotide sequence: TGCAGCGTTGGTATGTCCTACGAGCAGTACTTC.

The chain combines TRBV4-2 with TRBJ2-3, with 9 nucleotides matching TRBD2. This CDR3 spans 17 amino acids. V gave up 0 bases and J gave up 5 bases; unmatched junction bases: 9. Germline V gives CDR1 LGHNA, CDR2 YNFKEQ. The CDR3 region is CASSQEIPSGIGDTQYF. As DNA, the CDR3 is TGTGCCAGCAGCCAAGAAATTCCTAGCGGGATAGGAGATACGCAGTATTTT.

This clonotype was counted a few times. V and J are TRBV7-2 and TRBJ2-5; D is possibly TRBD1 or TRBD2 (5 bases each). Germline V lookup: CDR1 SGHTA, CDR2 FQGNSA. The CDR3 runs to 15 residues. V lost 0 bases, J lost 4 bases, and 12 bases lay in between. CDR3 bases: TGTGCCAGCAGCTTAGCCGGCCGGGGCGGAGAGACCCAGTACTTC. This translates into CASSLAGRGGETQYF.

J is TRBJ2-1 and V is TRBV7-9; D gene unclear. Per germline, CDR1 SEHNR and CDR2 FQNEAQ (reference sequence). The CDR3 runs to 15 residues. Trimming stripped 1 base from V and 4 bases from J, with 11 bases between. The CDR3, as DNA: TGTGCCAGCAGCTTAGGGCAGAGATTATACAATGAGCAGTTCTTC. Translating it yields CASSLGQRLYNEQFF. The full variable domain, rest sourced from reference TRBV7-9 and TRBJ2-1, is DTGVSQNPRHKITKRGQNVTFRCDPISEHNRLYWYRQTLGQGPEFLTYFQNEAQLEKSRLLSDRFSAERPKGSFSTLEIQRTEQGDSAMYLCASSLGQRLYNEQFFGPGTRLTVL.

The CDR3 region is CASSFGLAQETQYF. In DNA form, the CDR3 reads TGTGCCAGCAGTTTTGGACTAGCCCAAGAGACCCAGTACTTC. The rearrangement uses TRBV12-3 or TRBV12-4 and TRBJ2-5, with 8 bases matching TRBD2. With V trimmed by 3 bases and J by 1 base, 1 base remained unmatched. This CDR3 comprises 14 residues.

Regarding this clonotype: The junction and the germline gene differ at one end; a read error may be behind it. The J gene is TRBJ2-5, the V gene TRBV5-1; no clear D gene. The CDR3 runs to 11 residues. The V gene's germline CDR1 is SGHRS and CDR2 YFSETQ. Here the CDR3 DNA reads TGCGTCAGCAGCTTGCGCGAGACCCAGTACTTC. Its protein product is CVSSLRETQYF.

V and J are TRBV29-1 and TRBJ2-3; 10 nucleotides match TRBD2. The V gene's germline CDR1 is SQVTM and CDR2 ANQGSEA. V dropped 4 bases and J dropped 0; count of bases not matched to a gene: 13. The length of the CDR3 is 18 residues. The DNA of the CDR3 is TGCAGCGTTGGTGCAGGAAAGGGACTAGCGCCAAGCACAGATACGCAGTATTTT. Translation gives CSVGAGKGLAPSTDTQYF.

The J gene is TRBJ1-1, the V gene TRBV29-1, with 9 bases that match TRBD1. This CDR3 has 16 amino acids. The V and J ends lost 7 bases and 0 bases, in that order; junction bases with no gene match: 12. From germline, CDR1 is SQVTM and CDR2 ANQGSEA. CDR3 sequence: CSGTDLGDRVNTEAFF. The CDR3 DNA is TGCAGCGGAACTGATCTAGGGGACAGGGTGAACACTGAAGCTTTCTTT.

This clonotype was counted a few times. The chain uses TRBV12-3 or TRBV12-4 and TRBJ2-7; D is unclear. This CDR3 region has 12 residues. Trimming pared 5 bases from V and 4 bases from J, leaving 9 bases between. CDR3 protein: CASSKLLYEQYF. CDR3 DNA sequence: TGTGCCAGCAGTAAACTACTATACGAGCAGTACTTC.

V usage is TRBV6-6 and J usage is TRBJ2-7, with D possibly TRBD2 on 6 matching bases. The CDR3 contains 17 residues. The germline V and J ends were trimmed by 0 bases and 2 bases, with 17 bases remaining between them. In germline, CDR1 is MNHNY, CDR2 SVGAGI (reference sequence). The CDR3 nucleotides are TGTGCCAGCAGTTACTCGAAAATACTAGGAGGGGCCTACGAGCAGTACTTC. It translates to CASSYSKILGGAYEQYF.

The chain recombines TRBV4-1 with TRBJ2-7; D is perhaps TRBD2 (5 bases). Germline-derived CDR1 and CDR2 are MGHRA and YSYEKL. This CDR3 has 16 amino acids. V was cut by 0 bases and J by 0 bases, with 12 bases left in between. Here the CDR3 reads CASSQDEGAGSYEQYF. In nucleotides, the CDR3 is TGCGCCAGCAGCCAAGATGAGGGCGCTGGCTCCTACGAGCAGTACTTC.

This clonotype showed up just a few times. CDR3 amino acids: CSARVASSYNSPLHF. The CDR3 region has the DNA TGCAGTGCTAGAGTGGCGAGCTCCTATAATTCACCCCTCCACTTT. J is TRBJ1-6 and V is TRBV20-1, with no clear D. Germline assignment: CDR1 DFQATT and CDR2 SNEGSKA (reference sequence). Between the trimmed V and J ends, which lost 1 base and 0 bases, there was a span of 7 bases. The CDR3 runs 15 residues.

V usage is TRBV12-3 or TRBV12-4 and J usage is TRBJ2-3; TRBD1 agrees at 7 bases. With V trimmed by 6 bases and J by 0 bases, 9 bases remained unmatched. The CDR3 runs to 16 residues. DNA of the CDR3: TGTGCCAGCAGACCCGGGACAGCCCCCAGCACAGATACGCAGTATTTT. It specifies CASRPGTAPSTDTQYF.

In its sample, this clonotype was seen a few times. The rearrangement joins TRBV6-1 to TRBJ2-7, with 13 bases aligning to TRBD2. The germline gives CDR1 MNHNS, CDR2 SASEGT. The trim removed 6 bases at V and 0 bases at J, leaving 17 bases unmatched. This CDR3 comprises 20 residues. CDR3 region: CASSRTRGTSGNDFSYEQYF. CDR3 in DNA: TGTGCCAGCAGCCGAACACGTGGGACTAGCGGGAATGACTTCTCCTACGAGCAGTACTTC.

The gene calls are TRBV20-1 and TRBJ2-3, with 11 bases identical to TRBD2. This CDR3 is built from 16 residues. The junction had 5 bases not matched to a gene; V was cut back by 2 bases and J by 1 base. The V gene's germline CDR1 is DFQATT and CDR2 SNEGSKA (reference sequence). The CDR3 loop reads CSARLLAGGGTDTQYF. As DNA, the CDR3 is TGCAGTGCTAGACTCCTAGCGGGGGGTGGCACAGATACGCAGTATTTT.

This chain uses TRBV10-3 with TRBJ2-1; D ambiguous. CDR1 and CDR2 (germline): ENHRY, SYGVKD. The CDR3 consists of 13 residues. V shed 2 bases and J shed 9 bases, with 11 bases lying between them. This chain's CDR3 is CAISEVVPGEQFF. The CDR3 nucleotides read TGTGCCATCAGTGAGGTCGTCCCAGGTGAGCAGTTCTTC.

This clonotype was found a few times. The rearrangement joins TRBV20-1 to TRBJ1-2, with D tentatively TRBD1 (6 bases). Trimming removed 6 bases at V and 1 base at J, with 21 bases between. Germline V gives CDR1 DFQATT, CDR2 SNEGSKA (reference sequence). The CDR3 runs to 16 residues. CDR3 protein: CSARTRGRGFNYGYTF. For the CDR3, the DNA is TGCAGTGCCCGGACCCGGGGCAGGGGCTTTAACTATGGCTACACCTTC.

The chain combines TRBV5-5 with TRBJ2-5; D not certain. CDR3 length: 13 residues. Germline loops: CDR1 SGHKS, CDR2 YYEKEE (reference sequence). V lost 2 bases, J lost 0 bases, and 5 bases lay in between. The CDR3: CASSFLDQETQYF. CDR3 sequence (DNA): TGTGCCAGCAGCTTTCTTGACCAAGAGACCCAGTACTTC.

This chain connects TRBV29-1 to TRBJ2-7; possibly TRBD1 for D (5 bases). Trimming removed 1 base from V and 0 bases from J, with 13 bases in between. Germline CDR1 reads SQVTM; CDR2 reads ANQGSEA. The CDR3 sequence is 15 residues long. CDR3 amino acids: CSVEGSPDNSYEQYF. The CDR3, as DNA: TGCAGCGTTGAAGGCTCGCCGGACAACTCCTACGAGCAGTACTTC.

J is TRBJ1-5 and V is TRBV10-2; the D is unclear. Looked up from germline, CDR1 is WSHSY and CDR2 is SAAADI. V was cut by 2 bases and J by 2 bases, with 10 bases left in between. The CDR3 has 15 amino acids. CDR3 residues: CASSEGWLGNQPQHF. CDR3 in DNA: TGCGCCAGCAGTGAGGGGTGGTTAGGCAATCAGCCCCAGCATTTT.

This clonotype turned up a few times. The rearrangement uses TRBV29-1 and TRBJ2-5, with TRBD1 matching over 8 bases. Germline CDR1 and CDR2: SQVTM and ANQGSEA. This CDR3 has 15 amino acids. With 4 bases clipped from V and 2 bases from J, the junction kept 9 bases outside the gene matches. CDR3 region: CSVAPLGTGQETQYF. For the CDR3, the DNA is TGCAGCGTTGCCCCATTGGGGACAGGTCAAGAGACCCAGTACTTC.